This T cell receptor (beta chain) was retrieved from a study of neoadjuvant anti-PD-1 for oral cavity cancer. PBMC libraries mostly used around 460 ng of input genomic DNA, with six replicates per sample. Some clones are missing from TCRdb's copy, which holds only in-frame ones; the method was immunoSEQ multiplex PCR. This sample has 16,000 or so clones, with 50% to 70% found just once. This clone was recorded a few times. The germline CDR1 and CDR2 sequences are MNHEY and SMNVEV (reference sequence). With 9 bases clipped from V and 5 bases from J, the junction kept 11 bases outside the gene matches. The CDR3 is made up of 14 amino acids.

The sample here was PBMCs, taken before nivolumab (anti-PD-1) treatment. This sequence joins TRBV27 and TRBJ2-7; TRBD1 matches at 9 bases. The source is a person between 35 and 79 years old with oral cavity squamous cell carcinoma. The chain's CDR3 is CASAVGTGFDEQYF. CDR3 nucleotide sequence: TGTGCCAGTGCAGTGGGGACAGGGTTCGACGAGCAGTACTTC.